This paragraph reports one T cell receptor (beta chain). The antigen this receptor binds is unknown. Within one base of it there is no much larger clone, and no base qualities were kept. Spanning cysteine to phenylalanine, the CDR3 consists of 14 amino acids. This entry keeps only the CDR3 DNA: 42 bases, framed from base 1. Via the germline V gene, CDR1 is MNHEY and CDR2 SVGAGI. V trim: 5 bases; J trim: 2 bases; unmatched bases: 3. The sample originates from a study of cytomegalovirus exposure and HLA in healthy donors listed by TCRdb under 2017. Concerning the study at large: In an earlier analysis of roughly 590 of the donors, around 300 Gb of sequence data and 100 million or so unique TCR beta sequences from about 190 million T cells were reported. Roughly 5 DR-DQ haplotypes were treated as single units for association and clustering because of strong linkage in the cohort. In a later analysis, previously published TCR beta repertoires from 500 to 750 donors were re-analyzed and high-resolution HLA genotyping was added so that TCR occurrence patterns could be studied. The aim of the study was to test whether cataloging public T cell receptors could identify signatures of past pathogen exposure. Both class I and class II loci were covered by HLA typing, at four-digit resolution. An early release covering roughly 640 HLA-typed donors comprised 250 to 350 gigabases of sequencing data and around 85 million unique TCR sequences. All discovery cohort repertoires had been generated on a single sequencing platform. The T cell repertoires of 550 to 850 subjects were profiled by immunosequencing and related to cytomegalovirus serostatus. In a later genetic analysis, genome-wide SNP genotypes for about three fifths of the roughly 670 donors were used, and that subset was treated as a discovery cohort. Donor age, sex, ethnicity and CMV serostatus were compiled alongside the repertoire data. On average, roughly 240,000 unique TCR beta nucleotide sequences were sequenced per donor among roughly 430 genotyped donors of the cohort, with roughly 20% of those sequences being non-productive. Among the roughly 430 genotyped donors, approximately 76% belonged to the genetic ancestry cluster associated with self-reported Caucasian donors. The study combined high-throughput TCR immunosequencing, statistical association of individual TCRs with disease status, and machine learning to predict cytomegalovirus infection status. In an earlier analysis of 587 of the donors, high-throughput TCR beta sequencing was used to judge whether each TCR beta V gene segment behaved as functional or pseudogenic. In the later analysis, no new phenotypic data were used to find candidate immune exposures; instead, reliance was placed on TCR beta sequences and their occurrence across donors. The number of typed donors differed by locus: about 629-630 for A, B, C, DRB1 and DQB1; 500 to 550 for DQA1; approximately 600 for DPA1; and about 470 for DPB1. Along with the approximately 700-subject first cohort, a separate validation cohort of more than 90 different subjects was used. Beyond this particular receptor, the publication reports: Most TCR sequences were seen in very few donors, while some public TCRs were found in many individuals. Because counts were too low, some 17 rarely observed V segments, including chromosome 9 orphons, were left out of the earlier analysis of 500 to 650 of the donors. In a later analysis, several top co-occurrence clusters were reported to appear linked to parvovirus B19, influenza, CMV and Epstein-Barr virus. This cohort had only TCR beta chains sequenced, and the lack of alpha or paired-chain data limited which features could be detected. In vitro tests confirmed that a few of the cytomegalovirus-associated TCR beta chains recognize cytomegalovirus antigens. Presence/absence analyses assumed roughly uniform sequencing depth across donors, an assumption that may not hold. Correlated functional status among segregating V segments might reflect linkage disequilibrium, but an unknown experimental factor could not be ruled out. An association between a missense DCLRE1C variant and V-gene and J-gene trimming of TCR beta chains was found in a later genetic analysis and replicated in an independent cohort. The authors suggested that the approach could potentially be generalized to other disease states and immunological phenotypes. A later analysis found that TCR association rates varied across HLA loci, with DRB1 alleles showing the most associated TCRs and HLA-C alleles the fewest. In a later genetic analysis, fewer N-insertions in productive TCRs were reported among donors in an Asian-associated ancestry cluster than the roughly 640-donor mean. In a later analysis, HLA-associated TCR beta chains showed more clonal expansion and lower generation probabilities than non-associated chains that were equally common. In an earlier analysis of around 600 of the donors, most TCR beta V segments were observed in productive rearrangements about 87% or about 30% of the time, broadly matching IMGT annotations. Because HLA typing was missing for some donors at each locus, association tests included only the typed subset. When HLA alleles, especially DR and DQ, strongly co-occurred, attributing TCR associations to individual alleles was difficult. The study gave a list of some 150 TCR beta chains associated with cytomegalovirus. A cluster of highly shared sequence variants was judged likely to be a technical artifact of the sequencing pipeline. The classifier was reported to diagnose cytomegalovirus status with high specificity and sensitivity in both the original cohort and the validation cohort. The only immune exposure information available for the cohort was CMV serostatus. Specific HLA alleles were associated with about 17,000 TCR beta sequences at a false discovery rate of 0.05 in a later analysis. A further reported finding was that TCR beta sequences accurately predicted the HLA-A and HLA-B alleles for most subjects in the first cohort. Because the 87-base-pair reads could not distinguish some IMGT-functional V segments, including TRBV6-2 and TRBV6-3, those segments were excluded. Most CMV-associated TCR beta chains appeared to be HLA-restricted in a later analysis, and the HLA associations seemed to be driven largely by CMV exposure.

The library was obtained by the immunoSEQ multiplex PCR assay. For the multiplex PCR, a mixture combining 60 forward primers for TCR Vbeta segments and 13 reverse primers for TCR Jbeta segments was used. The CDR3 region of rearranged TCR beta genes was amplified from genomic DNA with a multiplex PCR assay. Amplified TCR beta libraries were sequenced as 87-base-pair reads on the Illumina HiSeq System. The authors' pipeline ran thus. A later analysis tallied around 87 million unique TCR beta chains across the approximately 670 repertoires, and approximately 12 million of those chains were shared by two or more donors. Raw reads were error-corrected and collapsed into unique sequences by a nearest-neighbor algorithm in which closely related sequences were merged to remove PCR and sequencing errors. V, D and J gene segments were assigned by aligning CDR3 sequences to IMGT reference sequences. Each retained sequence needed at least a six-nucleotide match to both a V gene segment and a J gene segment. A rearrangement was called productive if the CDR3 had no stop codons and remained in frame with V and J, and every other rearrangement was called non-productive. CDR3 was defined by IMGT convention, running from the second conserved V-encoded cysteine to the conserved J-encoded phenylalanine. The earlier analysis of 550 to 650 of the donors excluded any sequence lacking an unambiguous match to a single V gene segment. In an earlier analysis of more than 500 of the donors, a V segment was called functional when productive rearrangements were above 56.7%, and segregating when the standard deviation between donors exceeded 5%. A statistical classification framework was developed to diagnose cytomegalovirus status using the catalog of TCR beta chain sequences. In a later analysis, TCR nucleotide sequences were compared against IMGT/GENE-DB human TR gene sequences so that V and J genes could be assigned. Using the TCRdist pipeline, a later analysis assigned CDR3 sequences along with most-parsimonious VDJ recombination scenarios. A later analysis defined each TCR beta chain by its CDR3 amino acid sequence plus V-gene family, and excluded reads lacking a unique V-gene family. To address suspected cross-contamination and a sequencing artifact, a later analysis removed some 620 highly shared, low-generation-probability nucleotide sequences. A later analysis calculated a clonal expansion index for each public chain from normalized within-repertoire ranks of inferred template counts. In a later analysis, generation probabilities were computed with a VDJ recombination model fitted to out-of-frame rearrangements, and the resulting probabilities were checked against IGoR. In a later analysis, TCR-TCR, TCR-HLA and TCR-CMV co-occurrence was scored with hypergeometric tests, and a repertoire-size bias correction was applied to TCR pairs. In a later analysis, false discovery rates were estimated by permuting HLA or CMV assignments 20 times. In a later analysis, co-occurring TCRs were grouped using DBSCAN, and TCRdist sequence similarity was added for clustering within HLA-allele-positive subsets. Co-occurrence clustering excluded repertoires with fewer than 30,000 or more than 120,000 public chains, plus five with anomalous nucleotide sharing. TCRdb retrieved this table from immuneACCESS and kept in-frame rearrangements only. Not all clones are present; in checked studies, unresolved V genes account for under half, and no reason is known for the remainder. That table supplies the V and J calls and clone size; D and trimming were determined from the DNA. This sample lists 200,000 to 250,000 clones; approximately 78% were detected once. Less than 3.5% of the sample goes to the ten largest clones.

In total, fewer than 750 healthy bone marrow donors made up the cohort. At the time of sampling, all cohort members were nominally healthy, though unrecorded immune exposures were likely present. The donor was CMV seronegative and was included in the group of hundreds of seronegative cohort members. A peripheral blood sample was provided by each donor, and peripheral blood mononuclear cells were used for TCR beta sequencing. The Qiagen DNeasy Blood Extraction Kit was used to extract genomic DNA from the blood cell samples. The chain is made from TRBV6-5 and TRBJ2-7, with 10 central nucleotides matching TRBD1. The receptor was derived from a woman in her 40s in good health and CMV-seronegative. The sample was PBMCs. Read as DNA, the sequence is TGTGCCAGCAGTGCAGGGACAGGGGCCTACGAGCAGTACTTC. Its translation is CASSAGTGAYEQYF.